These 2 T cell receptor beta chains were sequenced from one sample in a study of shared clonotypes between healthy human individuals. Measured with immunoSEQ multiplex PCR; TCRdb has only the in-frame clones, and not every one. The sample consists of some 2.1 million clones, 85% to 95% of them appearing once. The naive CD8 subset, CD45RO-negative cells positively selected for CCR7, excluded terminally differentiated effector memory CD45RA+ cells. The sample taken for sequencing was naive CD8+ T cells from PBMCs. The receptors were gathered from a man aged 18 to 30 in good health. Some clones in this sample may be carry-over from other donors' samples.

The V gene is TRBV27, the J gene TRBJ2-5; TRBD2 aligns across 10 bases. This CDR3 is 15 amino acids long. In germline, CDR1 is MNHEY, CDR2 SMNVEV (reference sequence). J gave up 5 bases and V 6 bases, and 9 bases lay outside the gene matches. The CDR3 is CASSASSGSLETQYF. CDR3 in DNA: TGTGCCAGCAGCGCCTCTAGCGGGAGTTTGGAGACCCAGTACTTC.

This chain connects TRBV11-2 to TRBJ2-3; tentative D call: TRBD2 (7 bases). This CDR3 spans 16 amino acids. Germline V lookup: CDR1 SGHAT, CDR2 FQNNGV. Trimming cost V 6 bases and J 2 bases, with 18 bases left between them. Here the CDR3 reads CASRKSGGGPTDTQYF. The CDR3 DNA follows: TGTGCCAGCAGGAAGAGCGGCGGGGGCCCCACAGATACGCAGTATTTT.